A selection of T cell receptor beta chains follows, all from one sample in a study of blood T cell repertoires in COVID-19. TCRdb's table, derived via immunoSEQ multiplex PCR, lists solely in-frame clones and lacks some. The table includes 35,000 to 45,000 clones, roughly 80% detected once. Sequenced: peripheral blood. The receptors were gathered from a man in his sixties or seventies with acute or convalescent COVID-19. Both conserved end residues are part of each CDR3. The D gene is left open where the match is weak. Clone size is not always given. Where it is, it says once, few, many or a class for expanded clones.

CDR3nt: TGTGCCAGTAGCTTGGGACAGGGGACTTTAGATACGCAGTATTTT
CDR3aa: CASSLGQGTLDTQYF
d_gene: TRBD1
v_gene: TRBV19
j_gene: TRBJ2-3
abundance: -

CDR3nt: TGTGCCAGCAGTCTAACTAGCGGGACCTACAATGAGCAGTTCTTC
CDR3aa: CASSLTSGTYNEQFF
d_gene: TRBD2
v_gene: TRBV28
j_gene: TRBJ2-1
abundance: few

CDR3nt: TGTGCCAGCTCACCAAGAGGGGGGGCTGAAGCTTTCTTT
CDR3aa: CASSPRGGAEAFF
d_gene: -
v_gene: TRBV18
j_gene: TRBJ1-1
abundance: -

CDR3nt: TGTGCCAGCAGCGTGGGACAGGGAAATGAAAAACTGTTTTTT
CDR3aa: CASSVGQGNEKLFF
d_gene: TRBD1
v_gene: TRBV7-8
j_gene: TRBJ1-4
abundance: -

CDR3nt: TGTGCCAGCAGCCATGGACAGGGATCTGAAGCTTTCTTT
CDR3aa: CASSHGQGSEAFF
d_gene: TRBD1
v_gene: TRBV7-2
j_gene: TRBJ1-1
abundance: -

CDR3nt: TGTGCCAGCAGTGGGACCGGGACTACAGGGCGGAATGAGCAGTTCTTC
CDR3aa: CASSGTGTTGRNEQFF
d_gene: -
v_gene: TRBV2
j_gene: TRBJ2-1
abundance: -

CDR3nt: TGCGCCAGCAGCCGACACCAGACAGGGTCGGCCGCGAACCCCTCTGGAAACACCATATATTTT
CDR3aa: CASSRHQTGSAANPSGNTIYF
d_gene: TRBD1
v_gene: TRBV4-3
j_gene: TRBJ1-3
abundance: -

CDR3nt: TGTGCCAGCAGTTTACCCTTGGCGGGGAGGGAGTTCTTC
CDR3aa: CASSLPLAGREFF
d_gene: TRBD2
v_gene: TRBV12-3/TRBV12-4
j_gene: TRBJ2-1
abundance: -

CDR3nt: TGTGCCAGCAGTCTCAGGGACAGATTGAACACTGAAGCTTTCTTT
CDR3aa: CASSLRDRLNTEAFF
d_gene: TRBD1
v_gene: TRBV27
j_gene: TRBJ1-1
abundance: -

CDR3nt: TGTGCCAGCAGCCTTTTCTTTAGCAATCAGCCCCAGCATTTT
CDR3aa: CASSLFFSNQPQHF
d_gene: -
v_gene: TRBV5-6
j_gene: TRBJ1-5
abundance: -

CDR3nt: TGCGCCAGCAGCCAAGAGCCATACAGGGTTAACACTGAAGCTTTCTTT
CDR3aa: CASSQEPYRVNTEAFF
d_gene: -
v_gene: TRBV4-3
j_gene: TRBJ1-1
abundance: few

CDR3nt: TGTGCCAGCAGCTACTCGGGACAGCAAAATCAGCCCCAGCATTTT
CDR3aa: CASSYSGQQNQPQHF
d_gene: TRBD1
v_gene: TRBV27
j_gene: TRBJ1-5
abundance: once

CDR3nt: TGTGCCAGCAGGCCTACAGGAGGGGCTAATGAAAAACTGTTTTTT
CDR3aa: CASRPTGGANEKLFF
d_gene: -
v_gene: TRBV2
j_gene: TRBJ1-4
abundance: -

CDR3nt: TGCAGCGTTGTATCTAGCGGAACTAGCACAGATACGCAGTATTTT
CDR3aa: CSVVSSGTSTDTQYF
d_gene: TRBD2
v_gene: TRBV29-1
j_gene: TRBJ2-3
abundance: -

CDR3nt: TGCGCCAGCAGCCAAGAGGAGACAGGCTCCTACGAGCAGTACTTC
CDR3aa: CASSQEETGSYEQYF
d_gene: -
v_gene: TRBV4-1
j_gene: TRBJ2-7
abundance: -

CDR3nt: TGTGCCAGCAGTTTTTCCCCTGACAGCAACACTGAAGCTTTCTTT
CDR3aa: CASSFSPDSNTEAFF
d_gene: -
v_gene: TRBV27
j_gene: TRBJ1-1
abundance: -

CDR3nt: TGCAGCGTTGAAGATCGCGGACAGGGGGGAGCCTACGAGCAGTACTTC
CDR3aa: CSVEDRGQGGAYEQYF
d_gene: TRBD1
v_gene: TRBV29-1
j_gene: TRBJ2-7
abundance: -

CDR3nt: TGTGCCAGCAGCTTGGTAACTAGCGGGCCCACAGATACGCAGTATTTT
CDR3aa: CASSLVTSGPTDTQYF
d_gene: TRBD2
v_gene: TRBV7-2
j_gene: TRBJ2-3
abundance: -

CDR3nt: TGTGCCAGCAGGGCCGGGACAGGGAACAATCAGCCCCAGCATTTT
CDR3aa: CASRAGTGNNQPQHF
d_gene: TRBD1
v_gene: TRBV6-5
j_gene: TRBJ1-5
abundance: -

CDR3nt: TGTGCCAGCAGTGAGGACACAAGCAATCAGCCCCAGCATTTT
CDR3aa: CASSEDTSNQPQHF
d_gene: -
v_gene: TRBV2
j_gene: TRBJ1-5
abundance: -

CDR3nt: TGCGCCAGCAGTCTAATAGCGGGAGGGGGGGAGACCCAGTACTTC
CDR3aa: CASSLIAGGGETQYF
d_gene: TRBD2
v_gene: TRBV4-3
j_gene: TRBJ2-5
abundance: -

CDR3nt: TGTGCCAGCTCACCACCACAGCCTGTAGATACGCAGTATTTT
CDR3aa: CASSPPQPVDTQYF
d_gene: -
v_gene: TRBV18
j_gene: TRBJ2-3
abundance: -

CDR3nt: TGTGCCAGCACCGACAGGGTCTCCTACGAGCAGTACTTC
CDR3aa: CASTDRVSYEQYF
d_gene: TRBD1
v_gene: TRBV5-6
j_gene: TRBJ2-7
abundance: -

CDR3nt: TGTGCCAGCTCACCCCGGCAGGGGTCTTCTTCTGGAAACACCATATATTTT
CDR3aa: CASSPRQGSSSGNTIYF
d_gene: -
v_gene: TRBV18
j_gene: TRBJ1-3
abundance: -